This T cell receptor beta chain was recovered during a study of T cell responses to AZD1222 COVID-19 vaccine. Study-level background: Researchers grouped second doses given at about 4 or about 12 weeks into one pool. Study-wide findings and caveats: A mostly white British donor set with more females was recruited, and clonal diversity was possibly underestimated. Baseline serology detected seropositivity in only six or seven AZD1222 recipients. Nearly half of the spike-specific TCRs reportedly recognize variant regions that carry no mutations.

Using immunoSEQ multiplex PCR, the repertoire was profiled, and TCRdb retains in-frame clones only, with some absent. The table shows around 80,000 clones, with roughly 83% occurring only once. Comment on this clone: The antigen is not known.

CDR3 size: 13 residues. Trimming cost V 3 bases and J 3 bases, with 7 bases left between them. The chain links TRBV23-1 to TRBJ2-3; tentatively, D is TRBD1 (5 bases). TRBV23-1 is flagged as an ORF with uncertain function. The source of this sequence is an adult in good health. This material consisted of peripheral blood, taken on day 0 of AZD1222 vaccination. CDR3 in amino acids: CASSQGPTDTQYF. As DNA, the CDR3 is TGCGCCAGCAGTCAGGGGCCGACAGATACGCAGTATTTT.